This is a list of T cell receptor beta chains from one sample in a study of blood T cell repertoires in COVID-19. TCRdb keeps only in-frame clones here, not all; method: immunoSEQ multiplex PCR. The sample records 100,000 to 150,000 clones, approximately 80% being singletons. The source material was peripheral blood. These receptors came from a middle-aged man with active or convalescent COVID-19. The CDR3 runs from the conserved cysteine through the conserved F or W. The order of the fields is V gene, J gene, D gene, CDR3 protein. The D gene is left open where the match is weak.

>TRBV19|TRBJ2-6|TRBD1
CASMGQGVFGANVLTF
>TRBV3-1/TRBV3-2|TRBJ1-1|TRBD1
CASSQDQGDTEAFF
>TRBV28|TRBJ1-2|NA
CASSPPDRQANYGYTF
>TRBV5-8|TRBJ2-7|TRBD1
CASSAGQGASRNYEQYF
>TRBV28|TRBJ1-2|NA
CASRPSSRGSNYGYTF
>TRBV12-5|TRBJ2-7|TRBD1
CASGLARSNLGTGFYEQYF
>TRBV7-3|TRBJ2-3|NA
CASTSTDTQYF
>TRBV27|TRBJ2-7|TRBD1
CASSGQGLSYEQYF
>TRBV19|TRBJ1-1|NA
CASSPTSTLNTEAFF
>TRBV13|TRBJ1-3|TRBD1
CASSWGGDRVRNTIYF
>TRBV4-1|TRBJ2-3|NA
CASSQAGSPQYF
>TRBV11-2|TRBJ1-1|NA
CASSPRTDTEAFF
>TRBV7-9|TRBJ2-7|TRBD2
CASSSRAGEQYF
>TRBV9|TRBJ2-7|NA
CASSVQVGGEQYF
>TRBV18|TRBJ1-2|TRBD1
CASSPLDRAVYGYTF
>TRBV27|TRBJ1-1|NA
CASSLVRGTEAFF
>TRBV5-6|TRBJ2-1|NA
CASSLEFRSSYNEQFF
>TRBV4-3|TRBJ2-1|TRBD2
CASSRSTSGGAGNEQFF
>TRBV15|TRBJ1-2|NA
CATSRDRQDYGYTF
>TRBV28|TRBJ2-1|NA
CASIIRGQAGGSYNEQFF
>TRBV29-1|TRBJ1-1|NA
CSVVGTEAFF
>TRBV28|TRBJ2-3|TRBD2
CASSQIVAGATTTDTQYF
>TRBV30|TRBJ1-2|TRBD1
CAWKLQGAGYGYTF
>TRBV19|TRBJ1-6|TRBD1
CASSIRQGGSPLHF
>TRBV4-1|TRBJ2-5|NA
CASSQEGETQYF
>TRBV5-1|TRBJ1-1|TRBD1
CASRFGQAGTEAFF
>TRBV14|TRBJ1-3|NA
CARAFMRIGNTIYF
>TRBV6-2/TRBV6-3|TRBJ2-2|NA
CASSDPSGGNTGELFF
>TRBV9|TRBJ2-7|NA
CASSVAGDENEQYF
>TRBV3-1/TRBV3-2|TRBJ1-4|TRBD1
CASSRADRVHEKLFF
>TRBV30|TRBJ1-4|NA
CAWRNAMSEKLFF
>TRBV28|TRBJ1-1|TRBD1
CASSLFQDRVSGTEAFF
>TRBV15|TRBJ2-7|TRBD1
CATSGRQGDEQYF
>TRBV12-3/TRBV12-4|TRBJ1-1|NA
CASSFSNTEAFF
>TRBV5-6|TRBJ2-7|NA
CASSFLGAPSDF
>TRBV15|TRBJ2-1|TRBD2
CATSRDQTSGQGGNEQFF
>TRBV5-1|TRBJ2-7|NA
CASSPKGGEQYF
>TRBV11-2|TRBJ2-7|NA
CASSLGRAEQYF
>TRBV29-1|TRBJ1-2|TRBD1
CSGQGADYGYTF
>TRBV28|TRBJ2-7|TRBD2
CASSLSGSGATYEQYF